The clone carrying this TCR beta chain was detected once. What it binds is not known. The record originates from a study of STAT3 mutations in large granular lymphocyte leukemia. General study results and limits: At least one immunodominant TCR beta clonotype appeared in every T-cell large granular lymphocyte leukemia patient. Treatment regimens differed across patients between samplings.

The CDR3 length is 14 residues. Trimming removed 1 base from V and 5 bases from J, with 11 bases in between. CDR1 and CDR2 from the germline V gene are SEHNR and FQNEAQ (reference sequence). TCRdb's table, derived via immunoSEQ multiplex PCR, lists solely in-frame clones and lacks some. The sample holds approximately 3,000 clones, 65% to 70% seen once. This TCR came from a woman between 35 and 50 years old with T-cell large granular lymphocyte leukemia. Some clones in this sample may be carry-over from other donors' samples. The chain couples TRBV7-9 to TRBJ2-5; tentatively, D is TRBD1 or TRBD2 (6 bases each). The sequenced sample was peripheral blood mononuclear cells. The CDR3: CASSLVGGRETQYF. CDR3 coding DNA: TGTGCCAGCAGCTTAGTGGGGGGCCGGGAGACCCAGTACTTC.